This TCR beta chain was identified in a study of Ad26.COV2.S vaccination and SARS-CoV-2 variants. The overall study: Once or twice, 56 days apart, Ad26.COV2.S was delivered intramuscularly.

V lost 2 bases, J lost 8 bases, and 15 bases lay in between. Germline-derived CDR1 and CDR2 are MGHDK and SYGVNS. This CDR3 is built from 15 residues. Sequenced by immunoSEQ multiplex PCR; TCRdb stores in-frame clones only, minus some. The sample includes about 350,000 clones, around 89% of them seen just once. Specified treatment: some 19 received Ad26.COV2.S at low or high dose, single or two shots; a few received placebo; per-sample allocation not given. Sampling was done on day 63 after the first vaccine or placebo injection. The chain recombines TRBV25-1 with TRBJ1-4; perhaps TRBD1 as D (5 bases). This sequence was found in a person aged 18-65 years who received the Ad26.COV2.S COVID-19 vaccine or a placebo. The input for sequencing was peripheral blood, taken in a trial of Ad26.COV2.S vaccine versus placebo. The CDR3 sequence: CASSEAGPIGEKLFF. The CDR3 nucleotides read TGTGCCAGCAGTGAAGCAGGGCCGATAGGCGAAAAACTGTTTTTT.